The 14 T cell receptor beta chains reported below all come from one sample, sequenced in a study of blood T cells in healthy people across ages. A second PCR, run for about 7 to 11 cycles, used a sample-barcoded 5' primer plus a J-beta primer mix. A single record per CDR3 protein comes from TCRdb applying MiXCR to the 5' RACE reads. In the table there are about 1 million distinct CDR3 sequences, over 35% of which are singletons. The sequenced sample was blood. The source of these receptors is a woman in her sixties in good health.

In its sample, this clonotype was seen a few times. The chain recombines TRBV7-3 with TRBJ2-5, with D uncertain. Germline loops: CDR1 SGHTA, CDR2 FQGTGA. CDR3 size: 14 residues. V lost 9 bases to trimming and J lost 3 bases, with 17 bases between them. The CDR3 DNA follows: TGTGCCAGGTTCGTTAGTAGTCGGGAAGAGACCCAGTACTTC. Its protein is CARFVSSREETQYF.

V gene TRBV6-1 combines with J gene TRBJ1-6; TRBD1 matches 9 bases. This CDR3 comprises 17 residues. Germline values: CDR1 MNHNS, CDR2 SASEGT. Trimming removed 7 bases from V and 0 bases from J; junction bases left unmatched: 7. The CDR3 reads CASNPGQGHSYNSPLHF. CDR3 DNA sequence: TGTGCCAGCAATCCGGGACAGGGACACTCCTATAATTCACCCCTCCACTTT.

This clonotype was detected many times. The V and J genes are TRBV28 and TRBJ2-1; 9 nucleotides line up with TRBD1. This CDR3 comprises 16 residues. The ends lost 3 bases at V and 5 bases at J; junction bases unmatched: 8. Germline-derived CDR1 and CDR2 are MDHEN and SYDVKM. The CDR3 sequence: CASSFPTGGKNNEQFF. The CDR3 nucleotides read TGTGCCAGCAGTTTCCCGACAGGGGGGAAGAACAATGAGCAGTTCTTC.

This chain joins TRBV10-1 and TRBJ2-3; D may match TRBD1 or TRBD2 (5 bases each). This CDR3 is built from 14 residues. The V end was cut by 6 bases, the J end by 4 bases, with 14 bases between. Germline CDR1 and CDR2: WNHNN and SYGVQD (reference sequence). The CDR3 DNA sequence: TGCGCCAGCAGCCGGGACCCCGGGGCAGATACGCAGTATTTT. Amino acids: CASSRDPGADTQYF.

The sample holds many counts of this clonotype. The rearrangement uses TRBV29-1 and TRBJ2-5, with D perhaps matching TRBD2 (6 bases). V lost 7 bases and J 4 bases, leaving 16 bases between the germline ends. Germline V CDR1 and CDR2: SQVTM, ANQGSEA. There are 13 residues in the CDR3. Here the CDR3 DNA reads TGCAGCGGGTCGGGCGCGGGAAGAGAGACCCAGTACTTC. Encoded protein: CSGSGAGRETQYF.

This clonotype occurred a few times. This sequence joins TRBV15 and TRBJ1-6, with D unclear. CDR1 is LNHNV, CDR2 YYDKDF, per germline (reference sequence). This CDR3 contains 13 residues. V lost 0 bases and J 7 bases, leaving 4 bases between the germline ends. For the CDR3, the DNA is TGTGCCACCAGCAGAGATAGAAATTCACCCCTCCACTTT. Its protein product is CATSRDRNSPLHF.

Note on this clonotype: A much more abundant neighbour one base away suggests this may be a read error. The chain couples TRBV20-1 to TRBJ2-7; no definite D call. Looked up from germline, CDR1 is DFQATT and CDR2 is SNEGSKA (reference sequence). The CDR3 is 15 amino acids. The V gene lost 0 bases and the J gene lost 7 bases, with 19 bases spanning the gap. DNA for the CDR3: TGCAGTGCTAGAGATTCTGGTTTGGGGAACAATGAGCAGTACTTC. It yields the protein CSARDSGLGNNEQYF.

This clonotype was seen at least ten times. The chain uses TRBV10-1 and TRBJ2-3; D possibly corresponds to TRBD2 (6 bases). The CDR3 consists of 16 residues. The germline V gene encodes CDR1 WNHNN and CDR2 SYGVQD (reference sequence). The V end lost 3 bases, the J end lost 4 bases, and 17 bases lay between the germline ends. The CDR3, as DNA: TGCGCCAGCAGTGATGTCATCGGGAGTTCGGCAGATACGCAGTATTTT. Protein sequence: CASSDVIGSSADTQYF.

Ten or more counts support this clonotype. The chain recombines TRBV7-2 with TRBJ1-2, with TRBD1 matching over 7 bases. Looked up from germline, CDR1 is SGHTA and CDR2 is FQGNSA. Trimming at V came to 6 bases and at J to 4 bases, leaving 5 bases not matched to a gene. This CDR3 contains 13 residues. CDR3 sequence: CASSLGQTYGYTF. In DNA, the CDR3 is TGTGCCAGCAGTTTGGGACAGACCTATGGCTACACCTTC.

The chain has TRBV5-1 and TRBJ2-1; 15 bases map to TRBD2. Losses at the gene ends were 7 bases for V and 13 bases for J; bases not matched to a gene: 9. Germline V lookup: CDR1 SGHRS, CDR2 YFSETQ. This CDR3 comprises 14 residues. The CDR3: CASGTSGRMETQFF. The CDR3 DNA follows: TGCGCCAGCGGGACTAGCGGGAGGATGGAGACCCAGTTCTTC.

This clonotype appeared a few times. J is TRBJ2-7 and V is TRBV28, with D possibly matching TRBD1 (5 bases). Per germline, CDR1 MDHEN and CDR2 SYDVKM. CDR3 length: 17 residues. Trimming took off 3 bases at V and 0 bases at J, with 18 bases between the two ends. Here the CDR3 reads CASSFSSMGLLSYEQYF. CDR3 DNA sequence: TGTGCCAGCAGTTTTTCGAGTATGGGGCTTCTCTCCTACGAGCAGTACTTC.

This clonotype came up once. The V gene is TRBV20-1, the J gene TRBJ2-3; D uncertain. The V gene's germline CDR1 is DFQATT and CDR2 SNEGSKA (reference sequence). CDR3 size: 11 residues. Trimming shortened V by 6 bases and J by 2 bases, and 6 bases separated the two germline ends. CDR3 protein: CSAFPTDTQYF. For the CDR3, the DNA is TGCAGTGCCTTCCCCACAGATACGCAGTATTTT.

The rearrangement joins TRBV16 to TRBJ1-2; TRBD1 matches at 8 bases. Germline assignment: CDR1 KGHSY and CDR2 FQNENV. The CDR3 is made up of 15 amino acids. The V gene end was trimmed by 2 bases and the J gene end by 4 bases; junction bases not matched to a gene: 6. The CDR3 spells CASSQEDRGSYGYTF. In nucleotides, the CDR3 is TGTGCCAGCAGCCAAGAAGACAGGGGTAGCTATGGCTACACCTTC.

As DNA, the CDR3 is TGTGCCAGCAGCATACCCGGGACGGAACAAGAGACCCAGTACTTC. This gives the protein CASSIPGTEQETQYF. The chain is built from TRBV7-9 and TRBJ2-5; either TRBD1 or TRBD2 may fit D (5 bases each). Germline loops: CDR1 SEHNR, CDR2 FQNEAQ (reference sequence). Trimming left V 5 bases short and J 2 bases short, with 15 bases between. The CDR3 length is 15 residues. Together with reference TRBV7-9 and TRBJ2-5, the CDR3 gives the full variable domain: DTGVSQNPRHKITKRGQNVTFRCDPISEHNRLYWYRQTLGQGPEFLTYFQNEAQLEKSRLLSDRFSAERPKGSFSTLEIQRTEQGDSAMYLCASSIPGTEQETQYFGPGTRLLVL.